This TCR beta chain was found in a study of prognosis after radiotherapy for stage I lung cancer. CDR3 of TCR beta was amplified from genomic DNA via a two-round multiplex PCR. First-round PCR, the initial amplification, used primers specific to each TRBV and TRBJ gene. TCRdb itself ran the multiplex PCR reads through MiXCR, one entry per CDR3 protein. The repertoire holds fewer than 40,000 distinct CDR3 sequences, with 32% as singletons. The J segment lost 7 bases and the V segment lost 3 bases, leaving 7 bases of the junction unmatched. CDR1 and CDR2 from the germline V gene are LNHDA and SQIVND (reference sequence). The CDR3 spans 15 residues. This clonotype came up many times.

This receptor was taken from a donor older than 45 with non-small cell lung cancer. This chain uses TRBV19 with TRBJ2-2; 8 nucleotides line up with TRBD1. This specimen was PBMCs, taken before or after stereotactic body radiation therapy (not recorded which). CDR3 amino acids: CASSISAGGGGELFF. Here the CDR3 DNA reads TGTGCCAGTAGTATTAGTGCAGGGGGCGGCGGGGAGCTGTTTTTT.